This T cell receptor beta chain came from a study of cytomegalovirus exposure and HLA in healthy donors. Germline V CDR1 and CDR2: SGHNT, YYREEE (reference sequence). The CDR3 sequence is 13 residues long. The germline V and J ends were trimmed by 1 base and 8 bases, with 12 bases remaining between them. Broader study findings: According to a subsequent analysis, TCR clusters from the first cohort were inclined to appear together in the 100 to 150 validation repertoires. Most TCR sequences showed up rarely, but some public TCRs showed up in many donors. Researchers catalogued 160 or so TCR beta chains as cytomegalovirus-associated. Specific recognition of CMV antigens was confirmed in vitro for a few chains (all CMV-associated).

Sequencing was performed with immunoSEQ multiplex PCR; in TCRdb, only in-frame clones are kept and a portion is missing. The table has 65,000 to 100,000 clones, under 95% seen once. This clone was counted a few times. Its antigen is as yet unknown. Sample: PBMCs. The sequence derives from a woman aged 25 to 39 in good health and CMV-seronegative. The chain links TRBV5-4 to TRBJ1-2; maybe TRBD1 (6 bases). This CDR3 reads CASSLYQGHGYTF. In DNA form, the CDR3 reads TGTGCCAGCAGCTTGTACCAGGGGCACGGCTACACCTTC.